A single sample gave rise to the 19 T cell receptor beta chains below, sequenced in a study of blood T cell repertoires in COVID-19. Generated by immunoSEQ multiplex PCR, the TCRdb table keeps only in-frame clones and is missing some. The sample consists of 55,000 to 90,000 clones, 84% of them appearing once. The material sequenced was peripheral blood. Every receptor here comes from a woman in her fifties or sixties with acute or convalescent COVID-19.

The genes are TRBV10-3 and TRBJ1-1; tentative D call: TRBD1 (5 bases). The germline V gene encodes CDR1 ENHRY and CDR2 SYGVKD. Trimming took off 6 bases at V and 0 bases at J, with 11 bases between the two ends. The CDR3 runs to 14 residues. The CDR3, as DNA: TGTGCCATCAGGGAACAGGCAGTGAACACTGAAGCTTTCTTT. It is translated as CAIREQAVNTEAFF.

The gene calls are TRBV5-1 and TRBJ1-2; the D is unclear. Per germline, CDR1 SGHRS and CDR2 YFSETQ. V lost 3 bases to trimming and J lost 4 bases, with 19 bases between them. The CDR3 length is 16 residues. This chain's CDR3 is CASSSDFGSQTYGYTF. In nucleotides, the CDR3 is TGCGCCAGCAGCTCCGACTTTGGGAGTCAAACCTATGGCTACACCTTC.

CDR3 DNA: TGTGCCAGCAGCTTATCGGGGGATCTTGGCTACACCTTC. Amino acid sequence: CASSLSGDLGYTF. The V gene is TRBV5-4, the J gene TRBJ1-2; possibly TRBD1 for D (5 bases). Germline CDR1 reads SGHNT; CDR2 reads YYREEE (reference sequence). This CDR3 has 13 residues. V lost 2 bases and J 7 bases, leaving 12 bases between the germline ends.

The chain is built from TRBV5-4 and TRBJ2-5; TRBD1 matches 7 bases. The CDR3 totals 14 residues. V shed 10 bases, J shed 5 bases, and the junction held 14 bases outside the gene matches. In germline, CDR1 is SGHNT, CDR2 YYREEE (reference sequence). The CDR3 spells CAFQPGTARETQYF. Written as DNA, the CDR3 is TGTGCCTTTCAACCCGGGACAGCCAGGGAGACCCAGTACTTC.

The rearrangement uses TRBV3-1 (or the pseudogene TRBV3-2) and TRBJ2-7; D is possibly TRBD2 (5 bases). The germline CDR1 and CDR2 sequences are LGHDT and YNNKEL (reference sequence). V lost 1 base to trimming and J lost 1 base, with 5 bases between them. CDR3 length: 13 residues. The CDR3 nucleotides are TGTGCCAGCAGCCAAGGGACTTCCTACGAGCAGTACTTC. It encodes CASSQGTSYEQYF.

This sequence joins TRBV21-1 and TRBJ1-1; no DNA check was done on the table's D call, TRBD1. TRBV21-1 counts as a pseudogene. The length of the CDR3 is 14 residues. This CDR3 reads CASSKDRANTEAFF. The CDR3 DNA is TGTGCCAGCAGCAAAGACAGGGCCAACACTGAAGCTTTCTTT.

This chain links TRBV2 with TRBJ1-2; D might be TRBD1 (6 bases). The CDR3 totals 15 residues. Germline lookup yields CDR1 SNHLY and CDR2 FYNNEI. Trimming pared 1 base from V and 0 bases from J, leaving 9 bases between. This chain's CDR3 is CASSEDDRPNYGYTF. The CDR3 region has the DNA TGTGCCAGCAGTGAAGATGACAGGCCTAACTATGGCTACACCTTC.

This chain connects TRBV6-5 to TRBJ2-3; 11 nucleotides agree with TRBD2. From germline, CDR1 is MNHEY and CDR2 SVGAGI. The CDR3 runs to 15 residues. V shed 8 bases and J 0 bases; nucleotides not matched to a gene: 4. CDR3 sequence reads: CASARLAGSTDTQYF. In DNA form, the CDR3 reads TGTGCCAGCGCTCGACTAGCGGGGAGCACAGATACGCAGTATTTT.

The chain links TRBV24-1 to TRBJ2-7, with 9 bases fitting TRBD2. CDR3 size: 16 residues. Germline loops: CDR1 KGHDR, CDR2 SFDVKD. V shed 2 bases, J shed 3 bases, and the junction held 7 bases outside the gene matches. DNA of the CDR3: TGTGCCACCAGTGATTCAGGCGGGGGGGATCTCTACGAGCAGTACTTC. Translating it yields CATSDSGGGDLYEQYF.

This chain joins TRBV5-1 and TRBJ1-6, with a weak D call TRBD1 (5 bases). CDR3 length: 16 residues. V shed 0 bases and J shed 8 bases, with 15 bases lying between them. From germline, CDR1 is SGHRS and CDR2 YFSETQ. The CDR3 region is CASSLGQPGWDSPLHF. CDR3 coding DNA: TGCGCCAGCAGCTTGGGACAGCCAGGGTGGGATTCACCCCTCCACTTT.

The chain is built from TRBV9 and TRBJ1-1; no clear D gene. From germline, CDR1 is SGDLS and CDR2 YYNGEE. Trimming shortened V by 4 bases and J by 7 bases, and 20 bases separated the two germline ends. There are 15 residues in the CDR3. The CDR3 DNA reads as TGTGCCAGCAGCCTAACGGGGTCGGGGTATAATGAAGCTTTCTTT. Its translation is CASSLTGSGYNEAFF.

The J gene is TRBJ2-5, the V gene TRBV2; D might be TRBD2 (5 bases). Trimming took off 7 bases at V and 5 bases at J, with 11 bases between the two ends. CDR3 length: 12 amino acids. Germline V CDR1 and CDR2: SNHLY, FYNNEI. The CDR3 region has the DNA TGTGCCAGCAAACTAGTTGTTGAGACCCAGTACTTC. Amino acids: CASKLVVETQYF.

J is TRBJ1-3 and V is TRBV18; D might be TRBD1 (6 bases). The CDR3 is 17 amino acids. Germline CDR1 and CDR2: KGHSH and LQKENI. V was trimmed by 0 bases and J by 0 bases, leaving 12 bases between them. CDR3 nucleotides: TGTGCCAGCTCACCACCCGGACAGCATCTCTCTGGAAACACCATATATTTT. This translates into CASSPPGQHLSGNTIYF.

The chain links TRBV14 to TRBJ1-1; perhaps TRBD1 as D (5 bases). Deletions cut 4 bases from V and 1 base from J, with 13 bases between. The germline V gene encodes CDR1 SGHDN and CDR2 FVKESK. CDR3 length: 15 residues. The CDR3 region is CASSRGTFSNTEAFF. The CDR3 region has the DNA TGTGCCAGCAGCCGGGGGACTTTTTCGAACACTGAAGCTTTCTTT.

This clone was found a few times. CDR3 in amino acids: CASNGGEDYGYTF. CDR3 in DNA: TGTGCCAGCAATGGGGGGGAGGACTATGGCTACACCTTC. The rearrangement joins TRBV6-5 to TRBJ1-2; tentatively, D is TRBD1 (5 bases). Trimming took 7 bases from V and 3 from J, leaving 12 bases between them. Per germline, CDR1 MNHEY and CDR2 SVGAGI. This CDR3 is built from 13 residues.

The chain joins TRBV10-3 to TRBJ2-3, with TRBD1 as a possible D gene (5 bases). CDR1 is ENHRY, CDR2 SYGVKD, per germline. This CDR3 comprises 15 residues. The ends were cut back, 3 bases at V and 0 bases at J, with 10 bases in the middle. CDR3 region: CAISEGARSTDTQYF. CDR3 in DNA: TGTGCCATCAGTGAAGGGGCTAGGAGCACAGATACGCAGTATTTT.

The chain uses TRBV21-1 and TRBJ1-1; TRBD1 is the table's D call, not checked against the DNA. TRBV21-1 is a recognized pseudogene. The CDR3 consists of 18 residues. In DNA, the CDR3 is TGTGCCAGCAGCAAAATTCTGAGGACAGGGAGGATGAACACTGAAGCTTTCTTT. As protein: CASSKILRTGRMNTEAFF.

This chain connects TRBV5-1 to TRBJ2-2; 7 bases fit TRBD2. The V gene end was trimmed by 4 bases and the J gene end by 2 bases; junction bases not matched to a gene: 8. This CDR3 comprises 16 residues. CDR1 is SGHRS and CDR2 is YFSETQ in the germline V gene. The CDR3 is CASSPGGTENTGELFF. Here the CDR3 DNA reads TGCGCCAGCAGCCCCGGGGGGACGGAAAACACCGGGGAGCTGTTTTTT.

The chain joins TRBV5-6 to TRBJ1-3; 10 bases fit TRBD1. Germline CDR1 SGHDT, CDR2 YYEEEE. The CDR3 is made up of 15 amino acids. V dropped 3 bases and J dropped 0; count of bases not matched to a gene: 0. The CDR3 DNA reads TGTGCCAGCAGCTGGGACAGGGGCTCTGGAAACACCATATATTTT. Translated: CASSWDRGSGNTIYF.